The rows below give T cell receptor beta chains drawn from one sample of a study of blood T cells in healthy people across ages. Via MiXCR, TCRdb re-called the 5' RACE reads, giving one row per CDR3 protein. Among roughly 1.5 million distinct CDR3 sequences, under 55% were seen once, and the ten largest hold around 4%. Sequenced sample: blood. The receptors here all came from a woman aged 18-29 years in good health. Each CDR3 is given with its conserved first and last residue. A D gene is named only where the DNA matches it firmly. Some rows have no size entry. The others give once, few or many, or a class for an expanded clone.

.,TRBV30,.,TRBJ2-5,TGTGCCTGGAGGGACGGTTCGAGGTCCCAGTACTTC,CAWRDGSRSQYF
.,TRBV12-3/TRBV12-4,few,TRBJ2-5,TGTGCCAGCAGTGTAGAGGGTTCCCCGCGGACCCAGTACTTC,CASSVEGSPRTQYF
.,TRBV7-2,many,TRBJ2-3,TGTGCCAGCAGCTTAGACAGGTTCACAGATACGCAGTATTTT,CASSLDRFTDTQYF
.,TRBV6-2/TRBV6-3,.,TRBJ2-4,TGTGCCAGCGGAACCCAAACCCGACTAGCCAAAAACATTCAGTACTTC,CASGTQTRLAKNIQYF
TRBD2,TRBV4-1,.,TRBJ2-3,TGCGCCAGCAGCCAAGGGGAGGGACGCGGCACAGATACGCAGTATTTT,CASSQGEGRGTDTQYF
.,TRBV5-6,.,TRBJ1-1,TGTGCCAGCAGCATCGGGCCTGAAGCTTTCTTT,CASSIGPEAFF
.,TRBV28,.,TRBJ1-1,TGTGCCAGCAGACTAGTACCGGAGAGGGTGAACACTGAAGCTTTCTTT,CASRLVPERVNTEAFF
.,TRBV6-1,.,TRBJ1-1,TGTGCCAGCAGTGACTTTAAAGCTGAAGCTTTCTTT,CASSDFKAEAFF
TRBD2,TRBV7-9,.,TRBJ2-1,TGTGCCAGCAGCCGCCTGGAACTAGCGGGAGACAATGAGCAGTTCTTC,CASSRLELAGDNEQFF
.,TRBV12-3/TRBV12-4,.,TRBJ1-5,TGTGCCAGCAGCCCGGGCGGGTCCCTCTCCAATCAGCCCCAGCATTTT,CASSPGGSLSNQPQHF
.,TRBV20-1,.,TRBJ2-7,TGCAGTGCTGGGGGACGAGCTGGCTCGAGCGGGCAGTACTTC,CSAGGRAGSSGQYF
.,TRBV6-6,few,TRBJ2-1,TGTGCCAGCAGGGACCGTAGCTCCTACAATGAGCAGTTCTTC,CASRDRSSYNEQFF
.,TRBV20-1,.,TRBJ1-5,TGCAGTGCTAGAGCAGGACCGGTCGAGCAGCCCCAGCATTTT,CSARAGPVEQPQHF
.,TRBV5-1,few,TRBJ1-1,TGCGCCAGCAGCTCCTGGACAGCGAACACTGAAGCTTTCTTT,CASSSWTANTEAFF
.,TRBV29-1,.,TRBJ2-1,TGCAGCGTTGCGATCGGGGCAGTCAATGAGCAGTTCTTC,CSVAIGAVNEQFF
TRBD1,TRBV29-1,few,TRBJ1-1,TGCAGCGTAGTTGGGACAGTGGAGACTGAAGCTTTCTTT,CSVVGTVETEAFF
TRBD2,TRBV20-1,few,TRBJ2-7,TGCAGTGCTAGAGGGGGGAGGGTCTCCGCCTACGAGCAGTACTTC,CSARGGRVSAYEQYF
TRBD1,TRBV12-3/TRBV12-4,.,TRBJ1-6,TGTGCCAGCAGATTGACGAGACAGGGCCGGGCGCCCCTCCACTTT,CASRLTRQGRAPLHF
TRBD1,TRBV10-3,.,TRBJ1-5,TGTGCCATCAGTGAAGACTTCGTCGGGACAGGGGATTCTCAGCCCCAGCATTTT,CAISEDFVGTGDSQPQHF
.,TRBV12-3/TRBV12-4,.,TRBJ2-7,TGTGCCAGCAGTTTTGGGGTTGCTAGCGCGAATTCCTACGAGCAGTACTTC,CASSFGVASANSYEQYF
TRBD2,TRBV10-3,.,TRBJ2-1,TGTGCCACCGGACTAGCGGGGGCCACGCAACATTACAATGAGCAGTTCTTC,CATGLAGATQHYNEQFF
.,TRBV25-1,.,TRBJ1-4,TGTGCCAGCAGTGAGAGGGGCGCAACTAATGAAAAACTGTTTTTT,CASSERGATNEKLFF
.,TRBV6-2/TRBV6-3,.,TRBJ2-1,TGTGCCAGCAAAGGGGACCTTTCGTACAATGAGCAGTTCTTC,CASKGDLSYNEQFF
.,TRBV6-6,.,TRBJ1-1,TGTGCCAGCAGTCGGGACATCAACACTGAAGCTTTCTTT,CASSRDINTEAFF
TRBD1,TRBV20-1,many,TRBJ2-5,TGCAGCGTGGGGACAGCGCAAGAGACCCAGTACTTC,CSVGTAQETQYF
.,TRBV6-1,once,TRBJ2-4,TGTGCCAGCAGTGATAGGGCCCCGGGGAAAAACATTCAGTACTTC,CASSDRAPGKNIQYF
.,TRBV5-1,.,TRBJ1-2,TGCGCCAGCGGAGGCAGTAACTATGGCTACACCTTC,CASGGSNYGYTF
.,TRBV6-2/TRBV6-3,few,TRBJ1-5,TGTGCCAGCACACAGGTAAATAGACAGCCCCAGCATTTT,CASTQVNRQPQHF
TRBD1,TRBV18,.,TRBJ2-1,TGTGCCAGCTCACTGGGACAGGGCCTCTACGAGCAGTTCTTC,CASSLGQGLYEQFF
.,TRBV29-1,many,TRBJ2-1,TGCAGCGTTGAGATGGACGAGCAGTTCTTC,CSVEMDEQFF
.,TRBV4-2,.,TRBJ2-7,TGTGCCAGCAGCCAAGATAAGATAGGCGCCTACGAGCAGTACTTC,CASSQDKIGAYEQYF
TRBD1,TRBV28,.,TRBJ1-1,TGTGCCAGCAGCCCCCCAGGGGGGGACACTGAAGCTTTCTTT,CASSPPGGDTEAFF
.,TRBV10-2,few,TRBJ1-2,TGCGCCAGCAGTGACAGGGCTAGCTCTAACTATGGCTACACCTTC,CASSDRASSNYGYTF
TRBD2,TRBV20-1,.,TRBJ2-3,TGCAGTGCTAGGACTAGCGGGAGGGCCAGCGGGAGAGATACGCAGTATTTT,CSARTSGRASGRDTQYF
TRBD1,TRBV4-3,.,TRBJ2-3,TGCGCCAGCAGCCACGGGACAGGGGGAGCAGATACGCAGTATTTT,CASSHGTGGADTQYF
.,TRBV12-3/TRBV12-4,few,TRBJ1-4,TGTGCCAGCAGTTTGGAAATTCTTGCAACTAATGAAAAACTGTTTTTT,CASSLEILATNEKLFF
TRBD1,TRBV20-1,.,TRBJ2-5,TGCAGCCTGAAATGGGGACAGGAGACCCAGTACTTC,CSLKWGQETQYF